This T cell receptor beta chain comes out of a study of PD-1 blockade in classical Hodgkin lymphoma. The J segment lost 2 bases and the V segment lost 8 bases, leaving 10 bases of the junction unmatched. From germline, CDR1 is MNHEY and CDR2 SMNVEV (reference sequence). The CDR3 contains 15 residues. Time point defined: cycle 4 day 1 (C4D1), after less than 7 weeks of nivolumab. Relapse after autologous stem cell transplantation occurred in every patient, and brentuximab vedotin exposure varied. This table comes from immunoSEQ multiplex PCR, and its TCRdb copy is limited to in-frame clones, with some not included. The sample contains more than 95,000 clones, about nine tenths of which appear only once.

This sample comprised peripheral blood mononuclear cells (PBMCs), obtained before the fourth cycle of nivolumab. This sequence originates from a human donor with classical Hodgkin lymphoma. The chain links TRBV27 to TRBJ2-7, with TRBD1 matching over 9 bases. The CDR3 DNA is TGTGCCAGCCACTCACCCCGGGACAGGGCCTACGAGCAGTACTTC. Translated: CASHSPRDRAYEQYF.